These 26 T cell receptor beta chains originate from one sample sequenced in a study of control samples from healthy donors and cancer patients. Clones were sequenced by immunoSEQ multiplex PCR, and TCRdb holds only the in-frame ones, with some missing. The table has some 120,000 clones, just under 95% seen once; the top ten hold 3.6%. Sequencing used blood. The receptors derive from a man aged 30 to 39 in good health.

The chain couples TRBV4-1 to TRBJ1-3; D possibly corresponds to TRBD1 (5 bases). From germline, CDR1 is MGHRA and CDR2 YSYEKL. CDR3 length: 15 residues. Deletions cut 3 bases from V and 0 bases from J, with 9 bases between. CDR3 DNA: TGCGCCAGCAGCCAGGCAGGGAACTCTGGAAACACCATATATTTT. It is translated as CASSQAGNSGNTIYF.

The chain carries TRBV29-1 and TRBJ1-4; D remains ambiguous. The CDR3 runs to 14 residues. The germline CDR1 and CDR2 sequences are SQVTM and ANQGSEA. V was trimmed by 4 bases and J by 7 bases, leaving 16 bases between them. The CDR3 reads CSVASSALGEKLFF. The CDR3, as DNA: TGCAGCGTTGCTAGCTCGGCCCTAGGTGAAAAACTGTTTTTT.

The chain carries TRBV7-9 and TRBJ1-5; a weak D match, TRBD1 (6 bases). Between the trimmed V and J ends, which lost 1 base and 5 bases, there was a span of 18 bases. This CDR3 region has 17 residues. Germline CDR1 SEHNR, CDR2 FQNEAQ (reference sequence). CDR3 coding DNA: TGTGCCAGCAGCTTAGTTATCGGGTGGACAGAGGATCAGCCCCAGCATTTT. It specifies CASSLVIGWTEDQPQHF. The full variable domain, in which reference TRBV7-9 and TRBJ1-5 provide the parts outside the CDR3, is DTGVSQNPRHKITKRGQNVTFRCDPISEHNRLYWYRQTLGQGPEFLTYFQNEAQLEKSRLLSDRFSAERPKGSFSTLEIQRTEQGDSAMYLCASSLVIGWTEDQPQHFGDGTRLSIL.

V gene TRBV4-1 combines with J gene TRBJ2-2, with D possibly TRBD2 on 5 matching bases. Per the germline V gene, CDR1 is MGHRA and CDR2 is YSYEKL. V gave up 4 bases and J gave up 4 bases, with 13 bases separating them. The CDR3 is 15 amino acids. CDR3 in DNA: TGCGCCAGCAGCCCCCCCAGCGAGGGCACCGGGGAGCTGTTTTTT. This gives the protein CASSPPSEGTGELFF.

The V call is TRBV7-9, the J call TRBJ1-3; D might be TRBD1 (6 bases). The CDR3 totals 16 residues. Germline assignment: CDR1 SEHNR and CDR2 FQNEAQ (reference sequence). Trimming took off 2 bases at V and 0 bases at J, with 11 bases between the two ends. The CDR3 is CASSLNQGISGNTIYF. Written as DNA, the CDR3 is TGTGCCAGCAGCTTAAATCAGGGGATCTCTGGAAACACCATATATTTT.

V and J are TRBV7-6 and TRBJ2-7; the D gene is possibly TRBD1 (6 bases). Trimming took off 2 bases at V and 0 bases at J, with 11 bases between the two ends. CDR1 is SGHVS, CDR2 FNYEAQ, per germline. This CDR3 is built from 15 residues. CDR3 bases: TGTGCCAGCAGCTTATTGGCAGGGGACTCCTACGAGCAGTACTTC. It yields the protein CASSLLAGDSYEQYF.

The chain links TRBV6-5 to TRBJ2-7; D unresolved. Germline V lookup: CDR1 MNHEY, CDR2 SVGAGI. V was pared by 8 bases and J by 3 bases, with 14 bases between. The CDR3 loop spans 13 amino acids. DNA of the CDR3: TGTGCCAGCGGGTTCGGTTGGGACTACGAGCAGTACTTC. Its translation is CASGFGWDYEQYF.

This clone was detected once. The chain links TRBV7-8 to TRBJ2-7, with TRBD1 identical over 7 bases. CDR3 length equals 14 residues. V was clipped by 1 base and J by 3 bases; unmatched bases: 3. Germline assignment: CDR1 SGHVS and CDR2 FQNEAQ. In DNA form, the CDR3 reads TGTGCCAGCAGCTTAGGACAGGGTCACTACGAGCAGTACTTC. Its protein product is CASSLGQGHYEQYF.

CDR3: CASRTGTRGNTDTQYF. CDR3 bases: TGTGCCAGTCGAACCGGGACTAGGGGAAACACAGATACGCAGTATTTT. V and J are TRBV19 and TRBJ2-3, with 8 bases lining up with TRBD2. The CDR3 has 16 residues. J lost 2 bases, V lost 8 bases, and 12 bases had no gene match. Germline values: CDR1 LNHDA, CDR2 SQIVND (reference sequence).

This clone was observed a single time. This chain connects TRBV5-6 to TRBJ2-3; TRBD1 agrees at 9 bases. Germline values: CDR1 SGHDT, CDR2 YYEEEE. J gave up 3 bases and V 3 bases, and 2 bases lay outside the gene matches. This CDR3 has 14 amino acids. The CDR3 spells CASSSDRGTDTQYF. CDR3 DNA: TGTGCCAGCAGCTCGGACAGGGGTACAGATACGCAGTATTTT.

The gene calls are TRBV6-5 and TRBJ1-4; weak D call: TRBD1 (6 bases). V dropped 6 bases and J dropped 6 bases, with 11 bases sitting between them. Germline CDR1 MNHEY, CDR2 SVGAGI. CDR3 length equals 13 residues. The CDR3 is CASRHRDHEKLFF. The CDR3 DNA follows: TGTGCCAGCAGACACAGGGATCATGAAAAACTGTTTTTT.

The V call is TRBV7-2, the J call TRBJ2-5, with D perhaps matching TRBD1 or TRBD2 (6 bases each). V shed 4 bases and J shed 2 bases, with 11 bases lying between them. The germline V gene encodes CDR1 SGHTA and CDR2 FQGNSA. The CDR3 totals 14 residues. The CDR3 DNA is TGTGCCAGCAGCTCCAAGGGGGGACAAGAGACCCAGTACTTC. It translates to CASSSKGGQETQYF.

The CDR3 DNA is TGTGCCAGCAGTTACGGACTGGGACAGGTTGTTGAGCAGTTCTTC. Translating gives CASSYGLGQVVEQFF. The chain is built from TRBV6-6 and TRBJ2-1; TRBD1 aligns across 8 bases. The CDR3 consists of 15 residues. Germline CDR1 MNHNY, CDR2 SVGAGI (reference sequence). Germline trimming cut 2 bases from V and 9 bases from J; bases unmatched to any gene: 9.

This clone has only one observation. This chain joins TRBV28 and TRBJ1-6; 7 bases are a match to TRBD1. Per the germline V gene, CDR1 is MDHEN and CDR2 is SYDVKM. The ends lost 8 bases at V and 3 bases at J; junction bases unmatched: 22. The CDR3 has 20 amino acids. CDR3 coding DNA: TGTGCCAGCGTACCGGGAGGTTTTAGGGACAGCAACATCTATAATTCACCCCTCCACTTT. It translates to CASVPGGFRDSNIYNSPLHF.

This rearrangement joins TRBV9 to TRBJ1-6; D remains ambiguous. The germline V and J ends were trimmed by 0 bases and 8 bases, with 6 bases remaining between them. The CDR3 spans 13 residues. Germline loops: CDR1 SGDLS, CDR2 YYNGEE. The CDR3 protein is CASSVDEHSPLHF. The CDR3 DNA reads TGTGCCAGCAGCGTAGACGAGCATTCACCCCTCCACTTT.

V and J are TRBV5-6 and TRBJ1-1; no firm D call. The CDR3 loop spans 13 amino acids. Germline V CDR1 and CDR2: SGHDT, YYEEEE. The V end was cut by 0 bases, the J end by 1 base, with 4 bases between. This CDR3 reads CASSLGGNTEAFF. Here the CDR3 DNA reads TGTGCCAGCAGCTTGGGAGGGAACACTGAAGCTTTCTTT.

CDR3 amino acids: CASSQDRTDTQYF. DNA of the CDR3: TGCGCCAGCAGCCAAGATAGGACAGATACGCAGTATTTT. V gene TRBV4-3 combines with J gene TRBJ2-3; D ambiguous. This CDR3 spans 13 amino acids. Germline lookup yields CDR1 LGHNA and CDR2 YSLEER. V was clipped by 0 bases and J by 3 bases, with 4 bases between them.

In nucleotides, the CDR3 is TGTGCCAGCAGGTGGACAGAGCAAGAGACCCAGTACTTC. This sequence encodes CASRWTEQETQYF. V gene TRBV11-2 combines with J gene TRBJ2-5; the D gene is possibly TRBD1 (6 bases). V was trimmed by 6 bases and J by 2 bases, leaving 10 bases between them. Germline assignment: CDR1 SGHAT and CDR2 FQNNGV. This CDR3 spans 13 amino acids.

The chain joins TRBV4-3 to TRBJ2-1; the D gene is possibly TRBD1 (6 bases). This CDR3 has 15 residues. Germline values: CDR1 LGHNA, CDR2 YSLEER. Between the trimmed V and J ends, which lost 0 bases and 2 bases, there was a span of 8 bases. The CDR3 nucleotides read TGCGCCAGCAGCCAAGAGTGGACAGCCTACAATGAGCAGTTCTTC. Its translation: CASSQEWTAYNEQFF.

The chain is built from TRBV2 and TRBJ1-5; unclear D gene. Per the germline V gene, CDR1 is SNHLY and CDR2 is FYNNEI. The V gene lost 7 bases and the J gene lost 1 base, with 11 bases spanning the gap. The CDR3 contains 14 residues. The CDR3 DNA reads TGTGCCAGCACTAAGGGAGCGAGCAATCAGCCCCAGCATTTT. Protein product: CASTKGASNQPQHF.

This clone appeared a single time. DNA for the CDR3: TGTGCCTGGAGTGTACTTAGGACGAACTATGGCTACACCTTC. This gives the protein CAWSVLRTNYGYTF. This sequence joins TRBV30 and TRBJ1-2; D unresolved. The CDR3 length is 14 residues. V was trimmed by 0 bases and J by 2 bases, leaving 10 bases between them. Germline assignment: CDR1 GTSNPN and CDR2 SVGIG (reference sequence).

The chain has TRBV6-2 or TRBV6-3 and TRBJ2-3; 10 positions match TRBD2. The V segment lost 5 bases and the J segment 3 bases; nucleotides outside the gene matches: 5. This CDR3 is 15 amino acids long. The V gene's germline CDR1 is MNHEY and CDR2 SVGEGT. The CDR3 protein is CASSTPGLATDTQYF. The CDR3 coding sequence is TGTGCCAGCAGTACCCCGGGACTAGCGACAGATACGCAGTATTTT.

CDR3 residues: CASSSVGNTEAFF. For the CDR3, the DNA is TGTGCCAGCAGCTCGGTTGGGAACACTGAAGCTTTCTTT. This sequence joins TRBV7-6 and TRBJ1-1; D is undetermined. V lost 4 bases and J lost 1, with 7 bases in between. Germline assignment: CDR1 SGHVS and CDR2 FNYEAQ. CDR3 length equals 13 residues.

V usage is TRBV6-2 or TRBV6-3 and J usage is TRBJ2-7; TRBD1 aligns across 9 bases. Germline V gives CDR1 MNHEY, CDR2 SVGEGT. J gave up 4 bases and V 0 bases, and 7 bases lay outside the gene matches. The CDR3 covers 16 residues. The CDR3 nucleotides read TGTGCCAGCAGTTACTCTTCCGGGACAGGGCCATACGAGCAGTACTTC. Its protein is CASSYSSGTGPYEQYF.

The CDR3 coding sequence is TGTGCCAGCAGCTTAGAGGGCCGGTCAATTTCTACTGGAAACACCATATATTTT. It is translated as CASSLEGRSISTGNTIYF. The rearrangement links TRBV7-9 to TRBJ1-3, with no clear D. CDR1 is SEHNR and CDR2 is FQNEAQ in the germline V gene (reference sequence). The CDR3 consists of 18 residues. V was shortened by 1 base and J by 2 bases, with 18 bases between the two germline ends.

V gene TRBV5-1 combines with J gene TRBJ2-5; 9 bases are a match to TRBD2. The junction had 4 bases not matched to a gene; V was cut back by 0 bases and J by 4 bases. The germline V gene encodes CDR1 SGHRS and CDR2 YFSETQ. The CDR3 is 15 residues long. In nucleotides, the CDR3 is TGCGCCAGCAGCTTGGGCGGGACTAGCTCAGAGACCCAGTACTTC. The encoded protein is CASSLGGTSSETQYF. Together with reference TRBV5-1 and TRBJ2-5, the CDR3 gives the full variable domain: KAGVTQTPRYLIKTRGQQVTLSCSPISGHRSVSWYQQTPGQGLQFLFEYFSETQRNKGNFPGRFSGRQFSNSRSEMNVSTLELGDSALYLCASSLGGTSSETQYFGPGTRLLVL.